The sample holds a few counts of the clone carrying this TCR beta chain. This specimen belongs to a study of identical twins. TCRdb passed the 5' RACE reads through MiXCR, listing each CDR3 protein once. The sample yields around 1.7 million distinct CDR3 sequences, about 32% seen once. Germline CDR1 and CDR2: SGDLS and YYNGEE. J lost 7 bases, V lost 0 bases, and 4 bases had no gene match. The CDR3 consists of 15 residues. The source material was cord blood. The receptor comes from a newborn girl in good health. The chain employs TRBV9 and TRBJ2-1, with 10 bases that match TRBD2. CDR3 in amino acids: CASSVGLAGKNEQFF. The CDR3 DNA sequence: TGTGCCAGCAGCGTAGGACTAGCGGGCAAGAATGAGCAGTTCTTC.